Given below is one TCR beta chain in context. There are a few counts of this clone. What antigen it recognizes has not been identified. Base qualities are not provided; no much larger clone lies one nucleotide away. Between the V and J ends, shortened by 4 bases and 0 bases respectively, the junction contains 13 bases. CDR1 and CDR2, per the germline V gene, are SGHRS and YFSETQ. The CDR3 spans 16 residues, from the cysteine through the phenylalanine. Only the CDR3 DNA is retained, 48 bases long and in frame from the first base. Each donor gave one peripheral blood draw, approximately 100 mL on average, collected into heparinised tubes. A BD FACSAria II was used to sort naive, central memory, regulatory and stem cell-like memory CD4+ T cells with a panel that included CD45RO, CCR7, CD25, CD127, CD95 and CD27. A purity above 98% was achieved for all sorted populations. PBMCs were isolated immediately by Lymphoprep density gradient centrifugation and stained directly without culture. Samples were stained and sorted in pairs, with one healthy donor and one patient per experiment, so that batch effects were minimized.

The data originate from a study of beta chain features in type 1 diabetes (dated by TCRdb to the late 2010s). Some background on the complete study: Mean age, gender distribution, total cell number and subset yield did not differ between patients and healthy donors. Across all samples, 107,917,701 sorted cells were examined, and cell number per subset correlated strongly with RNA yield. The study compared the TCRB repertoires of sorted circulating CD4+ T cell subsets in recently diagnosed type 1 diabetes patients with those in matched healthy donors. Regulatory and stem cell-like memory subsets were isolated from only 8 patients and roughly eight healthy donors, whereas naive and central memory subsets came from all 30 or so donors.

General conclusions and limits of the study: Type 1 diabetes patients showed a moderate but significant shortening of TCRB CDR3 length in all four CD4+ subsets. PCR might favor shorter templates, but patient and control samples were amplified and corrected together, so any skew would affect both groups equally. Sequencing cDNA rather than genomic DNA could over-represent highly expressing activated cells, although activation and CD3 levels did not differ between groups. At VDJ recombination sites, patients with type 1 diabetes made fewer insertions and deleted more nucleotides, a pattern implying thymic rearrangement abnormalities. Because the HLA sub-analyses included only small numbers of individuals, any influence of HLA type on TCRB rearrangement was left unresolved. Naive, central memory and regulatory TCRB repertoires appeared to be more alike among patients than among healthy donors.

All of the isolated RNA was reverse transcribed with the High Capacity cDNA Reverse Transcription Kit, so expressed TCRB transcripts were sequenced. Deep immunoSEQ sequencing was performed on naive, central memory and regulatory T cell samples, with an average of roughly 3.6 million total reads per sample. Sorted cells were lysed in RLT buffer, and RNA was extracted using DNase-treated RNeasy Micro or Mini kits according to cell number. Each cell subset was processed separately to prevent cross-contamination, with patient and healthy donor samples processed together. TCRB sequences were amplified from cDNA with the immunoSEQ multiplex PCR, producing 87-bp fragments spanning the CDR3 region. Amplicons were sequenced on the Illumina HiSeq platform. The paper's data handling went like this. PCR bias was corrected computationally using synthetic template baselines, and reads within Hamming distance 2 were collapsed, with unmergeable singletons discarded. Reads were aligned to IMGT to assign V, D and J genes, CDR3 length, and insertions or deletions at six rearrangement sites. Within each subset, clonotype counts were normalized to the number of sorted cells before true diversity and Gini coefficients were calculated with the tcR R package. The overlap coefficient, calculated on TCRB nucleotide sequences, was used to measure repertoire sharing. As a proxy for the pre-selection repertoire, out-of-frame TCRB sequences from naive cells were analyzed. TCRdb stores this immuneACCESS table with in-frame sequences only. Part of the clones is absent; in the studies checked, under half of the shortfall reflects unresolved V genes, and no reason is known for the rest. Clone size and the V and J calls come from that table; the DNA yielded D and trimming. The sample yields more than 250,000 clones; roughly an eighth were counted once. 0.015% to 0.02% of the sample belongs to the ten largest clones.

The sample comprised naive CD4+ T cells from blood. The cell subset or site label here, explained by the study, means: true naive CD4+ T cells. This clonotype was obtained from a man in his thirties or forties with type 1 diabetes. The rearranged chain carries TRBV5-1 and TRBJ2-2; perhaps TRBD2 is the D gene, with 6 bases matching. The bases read TGCGCCAGCAGCCAGACGGGACTGTCGAACACCGGGGAGCTGTTTTTT. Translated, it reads CASSQTGLSNTGELFF.